This T cell receptor (beta chain) was captured by sequencing in a study of cytomegalovirus exposure and HLA in healthy donors. Broader study findings: Across all donors, roughly uniform sequencing depth was an assumption of the presence/absence analyses. Sequencing had likely introduced a cluster of highly shared sequence variants as an artifact. Among TCR beta chains, those listed as cytomegalovirus-associated numbered 164.

As concerns this clone: Its antigen is not known.

Primers included in the PCR were 60 Vbeta and 13 Jbeta primers. Clones were read by immunoSEQ multiplex PCR, and TCRdb kept only the in-frame ones, dropping some. The sample has 100,000 to 150,000 clones, about four fifths seen once; the top ten hold 2% to 2.5%. Trimming removed 0 bases from V and 6 bases from J; junction bases left unmatched: 8. Germline V gene lookup returns CDR1 LGHNA and CDR2 YNFKEQ. This CDR3 region has 15 residues. The sample taken for sequencing was PBMCs. The chain links TRBV4-2 to TRBJ2-7, with 7 bases that match TRBD1. The sequence was collected from a man younger than 30 in good health and CMV-seronegative. The chain's CDR3 is CASSQDVTGAAEQYF. The CDR3, as DNA: TGTGCCAGCAGCCAAGATGTCACAGGGGCGGCCGAGCAGTACTTC.